A single sample is the source of the 18 T cell receptor beta chains below, sequenced in a study of shared clonotypes between healthy human individuals (dated by TCRdb to 2018 to 2020). The library was obtained by the immunoSEQ multiplex PCR assay. In its TCRdb copy, this immuneACCESS table keeps in-frame sequences only and misses some clones. Where compared with another copy, unresolved V genes explain less than half of these, and the others have no known cause. The table for this sample lists roughly 2 million clones; about 95% of them were counted only once. The leading ten clones occupy 0.1% to 0.15% of the sample. Source material: naive CD4+ T cells sorted from blood. What this sample's cell subset or site label stands for: CD45RA+ positively selected. The source of these receptors is a man aged 18 to 29 in good health.

About this clone: With a much larger clone just one base away, this may be a read error. The chain carries TRBV11-1 and TRBJ1-1; 10 bases map to TRBD1. The germline gives CDR1 SGHAT, CDR2 FQDESV (reference sequence). The CDR3 totals 16 residues. The CDR3 region is CASSQTGGAGNTEASF. CDR3 in DNA: TGTGCCAGCAGCCAGACAGGGGGCGCCGGGAACACTGAAGCTTCCTTT. Filled out from reference TRBV11-1 and TRBJ1-1, the complete variable domain reads EAEVAQSPRYKITEKSQAVAFWCDPISGHATLYWYRQILGQGPELLVQFQDESVVDDSQLPKDRFSAERLKGVDSTLKIQPAELGDSAMYLCASSQTGGAGNTEASFGQGTRLTVV.

The rearrangement uses TRBV2 and TRBJ1-4, with D perhaps TRBD1 (6 bases). Trimming took 2 bases from V and 8 from J, leaving 12 bases between them. Germline values: CDR1 SNHLY, CDR2 FYNNEI. The CDR3 is made up of 14 amino acids. CDR3 protein: CASSEWGGQEKLFF. CDR3 nucleotide sequence: TGTGCCAGCAGTGAATGGGGGGGGCAAGAAAAACTGTTTTTT.

This chain links TRBV6-1 with TRBJ2-7, with a possible D match to TRBD2 (5 bases). This CDR3 comprises 13 residues. The V gene's germline CDR1 is MNHNS and CDR2 SASEGT. V lost 6 bases, J lost 5 bases, and 14 bases lay in between. Written as DNA, the CDR3 is TGTGCCAGCAGGGGTTCGAACGGGAACGAGCAGTACTTC. This translates into CASRGSNGNEQYF.

DNA of the CDR3: TGTGCCAGCAGCTTTTGGGGGGTTGGAAACACTGAAGCTTTCTTT. Translation: CASSFWGVGNTEAFF. The V and J genes are TRBV7-2 and TRBJ1-1; TRBD1 might be the D (5 bases). Germline V lookup: CDR1 SGHTA, CDR2 FQGNSA. With 3 bases removed from V and 2 bases from J, the gap between germline ends came to 13 bases. This CDR3 has 15 amino acids.

To note about this clone: The sample has other DNA sequences that encode this CDR3 too. The chain employs TRBV5-1 and TRBJ2-7; the D is unclear. The germline gives CDR1 SGHRS, CDR2 YFSETQ. The CDR3 has 12 amino acids. The germline V and J ends were trimmed by 2 bases and 4 bases, with 7 bases remaining between them. The CDR3 nucleotides read TGCGCCAGCAGCTTTCCTGGTTACGAGCAGTACTTC. Encoded protein: CASSFPGYEQYF. The full variable domain, its missing parts supplied by reference TRBV5-1 and TRBJ2-7, is KAGVTQTPRYLIKTRGQQVTLSCSPISGHRSVSWYQQTPGQGLQFLFEYFSETQRNKGNFPGRFSGRQFSNSRSEMNVSTLELGDSALYLCASSFPGYEQYFGPGTRLTVT.

CDR3 in amino acids: CASSQQTGGGSPLHF. CDR3 nucleotides: TGTGCCAGCAGCCAACAGACAGGGGGTGGTTCACCCCTCCACTTT. The rearrangement links TRBV2 to TRBJ1-6; the match to TRBD1 covers 9 bases. Germline V gene sequence: CDR1 SNHLY, CDR2 FYNNEI. The V and J ends lost 6 bases and 9 bases, in that order; junction bases with no gene match: 9. The CDR3 is 15 residues long.

This chain links TRBV6-5 with TRBJ2-3; 9 bases align to TRBD2. The germline gives CDR1 MNHEY, CDR2 SVGAGI. The V and J ends lost 4 bases and 2 bases, in that order; junction bases with no gene match: 7. The CDR3 length is 16 residues. The CDR3: CASSSLAGLLTDTQYF. Here the CDR3 DNA reads TGTGCCAGCAGTTCCCTAGCGGGGCTCCTCACAGATACGCAGTATTTT.

V and J are TRBV15 and TRBJ2-5; 9 bases line up with TRBD2. CDR1 is LNHNV, CDR2 YYDKDF, per germline (reference sequence). This CDR3 comprises 15 residues. Trimming cost V 5 bases and J 2 bases; bases outside gene matches: 6. This CDR3 reads CATSVPAGGQETQYF. The CDR3 DNA follows: TGTGCCACCAGCGTCCCAGCGGGGGGTCAAGAGACCCAGTACTTC.

A note on this clone: A read error may account for a junction end that differs from germline. V usage is TRBV7-8 and J usage is TRBJ2-2; D possibly corresponds to TRBD2 (5 bases). The CDR3 loop spans 14 amino acids. Per germline, CDR1 SGHVS and CDR2 FQNEAQ. The CDR3 DNA sequence: TGTGCCAGCGGCTTCGAGGGGAACACCGGGGAGCTGTTTTTT. It translates to CASGFEGNTGELFF.

This clone turned up a few times. This chain joins TRBV28 and TRBJ1-5; perhaps TRBD1 as D (6 bases). Per germline, CDR1 MDHEN and CDR2 SYDVKM. V was pared by 8 bases and J by 4 bases, with 15 bases between. The CDR3 is made up of 14 amino acids. The CDR3 sequence: CASEGRQGNQPQHF. For the CDR3, the DNA is TGTGCCAGCGAAGGGCGCCAGGGGAATCAGCCCCAGCATTTT. Full variable domain (outside the CDR3, taken from reference TRBV28 and TRBJ1-5): DVKVTQSSRYLVKRTGEKVFLECVQDMDHENMFWYRQDPGLGLRLIYFSYDVKMKEKGDIPEGYSVSREKKERFSLILESASTNQTSMYLCASEGRQGNQPQHFGDGTRLSIL.

This chain uses TRBV30 with TRBJ1-3; possible D gene TRBD1, 6 bases. The V and J ends lost 8 bases and 1 base respectively, with 12 bases between them. This CDR3 comprises 13 residues. Germline V gene sequence: CDR1 GTSNPN, CDR2 SVGIG (reference sequence). The CDR3 sequence is CATRGASGNTIYF. The CDR3 DNA reads as TGTGCCACCCGGGGGGCTTCTGGAAACACCATATATTTT.

The gene calls are TRBV6-5 and TRBJ2-7; no clear D. This CDR3 comprises 13 residues. CDR1 and CDR2 from the germline V gene are MNHEY and SVGAGI. Between the trimmed V and J ends, which lost 6 bases and 4 bases, there was a span of 13 bases. The CDR3 nucleotides read TGTGCCAGCAGCCCCTCAAAAGGGTACGAGCAGTACTTC. Amino acid sequence: CASSPSKGYEQYF.

The chain has TRBV5-1 and TRBJ1-1; tentative D call: TRBD1 (6 bases). The germline gives CDR1 SGHRS, CDR2 YFSETQ. The ends were cut back, 4 bases at V and 6 bases at J, with 22 bases in the middle. The CDR3 covers 16 residues. CDR3 sequence reads: CASSNLPQGPGAEAFF. The CDR3 DNA reads TGCGCCAGCAGCAATTTACCTCAGGGGCCGGGCGCTGAAGCTTTCTTT.

The chain is built from TRBV6-1 and TRBJ2-3; 7 bases fit TRBD1. Trimming cost V 6 bases and J 0 bases; bases outside gene matches: 6. The CDR3 spans 15 residues. Germline values: CDR1 MNHNS, CDR2 SASEGT. The CDR3 bases are TGTGCCAGCAGCGGACAGGACTTTAGCACAGATACGCAGTATTTT. Its protein is CASSGQDFSTDTQYF.

The chain uses TRBV19 and TRBJ2-3; possibly TRBD2 for D (6 bases). This CDR3 region has 16 residues. V gave up 2 bases and J gave up 3 bases, with 15 bases separating them. Germline loops: CDR1 LNHDA, CDR2 SQIVND (reference sequence). The CDR3 reads CASSIMISRGTDTQYF. The CDR3 DNA reads TGTGCCAGTAGTATAATGATTAGCCGGGGGACAGATACGCAGTATTTT. Based on the CDR3 plus reference TRBV19 and TRBJ2-3, the full variable domain is DGGITQSPKYLFRKEGQNVTLSCEQNLNHDAMYWYRQDPGQGLRLIYYSQIVNDFQKGDIAEGYSVSREKKESFPLTVTSAQKNPTAFYLCASSIMISRGTDTQYFGPGTRLTVL.

The chain has TRBV2 and TRBJ2-3; unclear D gene. The CDR3 has 12 amino acids. The ends were cut back, 6 bases at V and 1 base at J, with 5 bases in the middle. Germline CDR1 and CDR2: SNHLY and FYNNEI. CDR3 DNA: TGTGCCAGCAGCCAGGGCACAGATACGCAGTATTTT. Amino acid sequence: CASSQGTDTQYF.

V is TRBV6-5 and J is TRBJ1-1; D call uncertain. The CDR3 length is 15 residues. Germline V lookup: CDR1 MNHEY, CDR2 SVGAGI. Trimming removed 2 bases at V and 4 bases at J, with 14 bases between. The CDR3 region is CASSYTLDKITEAFF. CDR3 DNA sequence: TGTGCCAGCAGTTACACCCTAGACAAGATCACTGAAGCTTTCTTT.

The rearrangement uses TRBV6-1 and TRBJ1-2; D gene uncertain. Germline V gene data show CDR1 as MNHNS and CDR2 as SASEGT. V lost 2 bases to trimming and J lost 6 bases, with 13 bases between them. This CDR3 comprises 14 residues. In DNA, the CDR3 is TGTGCCAGCAGTGAAAATGGGAGAGGCGATGGCTACACCTTC. Its translation is CASSENGRGDGYTF.